The 15 T cell receptor beta chains presented below share a single source sample, sequenced in a study of spatial heterogeneity in lung cancer. A single record per CDR3 protein comes from TCRdb applying MiXCR to the 5' RACE reads. The data show around 2,700 distinct CDR3 sequences, approximately 5.1% seen once. These TCRs are of unknown antigen specificity. The study's findings and limits: The study found that expanded intratumoral alpha and beta TCR counts tracked tumor mutation counts.

Time point indicated: sample taken at primary tumor resection. Source: lung tumor tissue, taken at surgery. These receptors came from a male donor with early-stage non-small cell lung cancer.

In its sample, this clonotype ranks as medium-sized. Little can be read into the size of this beta chain, an off-target read in a library designed for alpha chains. Written as DNA, the CDR3 is TGCGCCAGCAGCAGTGTTGGGGGACAGGACCACGAGCAGTACTTC. This codes for CASSSVGGQDHEQYF. The chain recombines TRBV5-1 with TRBJ2-7, with TRBD1 matching 8 bases. J gave up 5 bases and V 4 bases, and 11 bases lay outside the gene matches. CDR3 length equals 15 residues. Germline CDR1 SGHRS, CDR2 YFSETQ. Together with reference TRBV5-1 and TRBJ2-7, the CDR3 gives the full variable domain: KAGVTQTPRYLIKTRGQQVTLSCSPISGHRSVSWYQQTPGQGLQFLFEYFSETQRNKGNFPGRFSGRQFSNSRSEMNVSTLELGDSALYLCASSSVGGQDHEQYFGPGTRLTVT.

Within the sample, this clonotype is medium-sized (0.01 to 0.1%). A library prepared for alpha chains yielded this beta chain as an off-target read; its size is of little meaning. This sequence joins TRBV12-3 or TRBV12-4 and TRBJ2-1; D gene unclear. This CDR3 region has 15 residues. Trimming left V 2 bases short and J 7 bases short, with 15 bases between. In nucleotides, the CDR3 is TGTGCCAGCAGTTTAACAGTCCCTTGGGGAAATGAGCAGTTCTTC. It translates to CASSLTVPWGNEQFF.

On this clonotype: One junction end does not reproduce the germline sequence, and a read error may be involved. Because this beta chain is a stray read in a library intended to capture alpha chains, its abundance should not be given much weight. The gene calls are TRBV20-1 and TRBJ2-2; D is uncertain. Germline CDR1 is DFQATT and CDR2 is SNEGSKA (reference sequence). This CDR3 contains 15 residues. The CDR3 spells CSARGARTNTGELFF. CDR3 in DNA: TGCAGTGCAAGAGGCGCGAGGACGAACACCGGGGAGCTGTTTTTT.

Details on this clonotype: This beta chain is an unintended read in a library built for alpha chains; its size means little. The chain employs TRBV7-2 and TRBJ2-5; D is possibly TRBD2 (5 bases). V dropped 8 bases and J dropped 1 base, with 11 bases sitting between them. Germline V gene lookup returns CDR1 SGHTA and CDR2 FQGNSA. The CDR3 spans 13 residues. The CDR3 DNA reads as TGTGCCAGCTCAGCGGTACTCCAAGAGACCCAGTACTTC. Its translation is CASSAVLQETQYF. The complete variable domain, with remaining parts taken from reference TRBV7-2 and TRBJ2-5, reads GAGVSQSPSNKVTEKGKDVELRCDPISGHTALYWYRQSLGQGLEFLIYFQGNSAPDKSGLPSDRFSAERTGGSVSTLTIQRTQQEDSAVYLCASSAVLQETQYFGPGTRLLVL.

This clonotype is medium-sized in the sample. An end of the junction does not agree with germline; a read error may underlie this. Being off target in a library aimed at alpha chains, this beta chain has a size of little meaning. The chain links TRBV20-1 to TRBJ2-7; TRBD2 agrees at 8 bases. The CDR3 runs 14 residues. Germline V lookup: CDR1 DFQATT, CDR2 SNEGSKA (reference sequence). DNA of the CDR3: TGCAGTGCTGAAGTAGCGGGGTTCTCCTCCGAGCAGTACTTC. Protein: CSAEVAGFSSEQYF.

By sample fraction, this clonotype is medium-sized. With the library built for alpha chains, this beta chain is off target and its frequency is not meaningful. This sequence joins TRBV7-2 and TRBJ1-4; TRBD1 aligns across 11 bases. The germline CDR1 and CDR2 sequences are SGHTA and FQGNSA. The CDR3 has 15 residues. The junction had 5 bases not matched to a gene; V was cut back by 1 base and J by 10 bases. CDR3 DNA: TGTGCCAGCAGCTTAGGCGGACAGGGGGCTATAAAACTGTTTTTT. Residues: CASSLGGQGAIKLFF. The complete variable domain, with remaining parts taken from reference TRBV7-2 and TRBJ1-4, reads GAGVSQSPSNKVTEKGKDVELRCDPISGHTALYWYRQSLGQGLEFLIYFQGNSAPDKSGLPSDRFSAERTGGSVSTLTIQRTQQEDSAVYLCASSLGGQGAIKLFFGSGTQLSVL.

This clonotype is deemed medium-sized. As an off-target read in a library built for alpha chains, this beta chain has a frequency of little significance. The rearrangement links TRBV7-9 to TRBJ2-6, with a tentative D call TRBD1 (6 bases). CDR3 length: 18 amino acids. CDR1 is SEHNR and CDR2 is FQNEAQ in the germline V gene (reference sequence). The V end lost 5 bases, the J end lost 0 bases, and 17 bases lay between the germline ends. The DNA for the CDR3 is TGTGCCAGCAGCCTATTGACAGGTATCGGCTCTGGGGCCAACGTCCTGACTTTC. Encoded protein: CASSLLTGIGSGANVLTF. Filled out from reference TRBV7-9 and TRBJ2-6, the complete variable domain reads DTGVSQNPRHKITKRGQNVTFRCDPISEHNRLYWYRQTLGQGPEFLTYFQNEAQLEKSRLLSDRFSAERPKGSFSTLEIQRTEQGDSAMYLCASSLLTGIGSGANVLTFGAGSRLTVL.

This clonotype was picked up many times. Since it is a stray read in a library aimed at alpha chains, this beta chain has a size that is not meaningful. CDR3 coding DNA: TGTGCCAGCAGCACCGTAGCGGGAGGGCCCGTGAATGAGCAGTTCTTC. Amino acid sequence: CASSTVAGGPVNEQFF. The chain couples TRBV5-6 to TRBJ2-1; TRBD2 aligns across 11 bases. The CDR3 length is 16 residues. Germline V gene lookup returns CDR1 SGHDT and CDR2 YYEEEE. V lost 4 bases and J lost 7; bases outside the gene matches: 10. The full variable domain, completed using reference TRBV5-6 and TRBJ2-1, is DAGVTQSPTHLIKTRGQQVTLRCSPKSGHDTVSWYQQALGQGPQFIFQYYEEEERQRGNFPDRFSGHQFPNYSSELNVNALLLGDSALYLCASSTVAGGPVNEQFFGPGTRLTVL.

By frequency in the sample, this clonotype is medium-sized (0.01 to 0.1%). This beta chain is an unintended read in a library built for alpha chains; its size means little. The V call is TRBV2, the J call TRBJ2-7; D call uncertain. The V end was cut by 6 bases, the J end by 3 bases, with 6 bases between. Germline assignment: CDR1 SNHLY and CDR2 FYNNEI. The CDR3 length is 11 residues. As DNA, the CDR3 is TGTGCCAGCAGGGGCAGCTACGAGCAGTACTTC. Its translation is CASRGSYEQYF.

This clonotype was detected ten times or more. This beta chain was picked up by a library intended for alpha chains and is off target, so its count carries little meaning. The chain employs TRBV12-3 or TRBV12-4 and TRBJ2-3; weak D call: TRBD1 (6 bases). This CDR3 spans 15 amino acids. The V end was cut by 1 base, the J end by 0 bases, with 8 bases between. The chain's CDR3 is CASSLGTASTDTQYF. CDR3 bases: TGTGCCAGCAGTTTAGGGACAGCTAGCACAGATACGCAGTATTTT.

This clonotype was found a few times. This beta chain is an unintended read in a library built for alpha chains; its size means little. The V gene is TRBV5-6, the J gene TRBJ2-7; 11 bases map to TRBD1. This CDR3 comprises 16 residues. The germline gives CDR1 SGHDT, CDR2 YYEEEE. V lost 3 bases to trimming and J lost 6 bases; unmatched junction nucleotides: 11. CDR3 bases: TGTGCCAGCAGCTATGAGAGCGGACAGGGGGCGCGCGAGCAGTACTTC. This encodes CASSYESGQGAREQYF.

The table lists this clonotype with many counts. A library prepared for alpha chains yielded this beta chain as an off-target read; its size is of little meaning. The V call is TRBV11-2, the J call TRBJ2-1, with TRBD2 identical over 11 bases. This CDR3 is built from 15 residues. With V trimmed by 1 base and J by 7 bases, 3 bases remained unmatched. Germline lookup yields CDR1 SGHAT and CDR2 FQNNGV. CDR3 protein: CASSLGTSGLNEQFF. The CDR3 DNA follows: TGTGCCAGCAGCTTAGGGACTAGCGGGCTGAATGAGCAGTTCTTC.

This clonotype is labeled medium-sized. The library was prepared for alpha chains; this beta chain is a stray read, so its frequency means little. This chain connects TRBV20-1 to TRBJ2-5; 7 bases are shared with TRBD1. Per the germline V gene, CDR1 is DFQATT and CDR2 is SNEGSKA (reference sequence). There are 15 residues in the CDR3. The junction had 10 bases not matched to a gene; V was cut back by 6 bases and J by 0 bases. The CDR3 DNA reads TGCAGTGCGCACCGAGGGACAGATTACCAAGAGACCCAGTACTTC. This sequence encodes CSAHRGTDYQETQYF.

This clonotype has at least ten counts. Within a library made for alpha chains, this beta chain is off target, and its count is uninformative. This rearrangement joins TRBV28 to TRBJ2-2; possibly TRBD2 for D (5 bases). Germline V lookup: CDR1 MDHEN, CDR2 SYDVKM. The CDR3 sequence is 12 residues long. DNA for the CDR3: TGTGCTGGAGGAGGGAACACCGGGGAGCTGTTTTTT. This gives the protein CAGGGNTGELFF. The full variable domain, in which reference TRBV28 and TRBJ2-2 provide the parts outside the CDR3, is DVKVTQSSRYLVKRTGEKVFLECVQDMDHENMFWYRQDPGLGLRLIYFSYDVKMKEKGDIPEGYSVSREKKERFSLILESASTNQTSMYLCAGGGNTGELFFGEGSRLTVL.

This clonotype is medium-sized within its sample. Within a library made for alpha chains, this beta chain is off target, and its count is uninformative. The CDR3 DNA follows: TGTGCCAGCAGCTTAGCAGCGGGAGTGTACGAGCAGTACTTC. It specifies CASSLAAGVYEQYF. The rearrangement links TRBV7-9 to TRBJ2-7, with 8 bases fitting TRBD2. From germline, CDR1 is SEHNR and CDR2 FQNEAQ (reference sequence). CDR3 length: 14 amino acids. V was pared by 0 bases and J by 4 bases, with 2 bases of the junction left unmatched.